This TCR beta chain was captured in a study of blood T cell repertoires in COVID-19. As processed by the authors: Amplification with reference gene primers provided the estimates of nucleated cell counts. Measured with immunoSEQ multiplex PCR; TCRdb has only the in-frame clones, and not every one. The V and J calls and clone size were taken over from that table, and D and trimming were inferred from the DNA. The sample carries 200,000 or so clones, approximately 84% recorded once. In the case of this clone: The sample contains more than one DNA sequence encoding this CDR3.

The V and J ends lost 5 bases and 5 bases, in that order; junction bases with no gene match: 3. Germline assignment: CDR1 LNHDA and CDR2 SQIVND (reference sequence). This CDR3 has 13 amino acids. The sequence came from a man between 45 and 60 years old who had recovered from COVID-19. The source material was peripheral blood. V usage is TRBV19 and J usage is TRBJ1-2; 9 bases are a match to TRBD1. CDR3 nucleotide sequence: TGTGCCAGTAGTCCGGGACAGGGATATGGCTACACCTTC. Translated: CASSPGQGYGYTF.